This passage covers 20 T cell receptor beta chains from one sample sequenced in a study of blood T cell repertoires in COVID-19. Some clones are missing from TCRdb's copy, which holds only in-frame ones; the method was immunoSEQ multiplex PCR. The sample shows around 270,000 clones, roughly 90% of them seen only once. The sample comprised peripheral blood. The receptors were gathered from a man aged 35 to 55 with acute or convalescent COVID-19.

The chain is built from TRBV6-6 and TRBJ1-2; the D gene is possibly TRBD1 (5 bases). Trimming left V 2 bases short and J 4 bases short, with 11 bases between. The CDR3 totals 14 residues. In germline, CDR1 is MNHNY, CDR2 SVGAGI (reference sequence). This CDR3 reads CASSYGGESYGYTF. The CDR3 DNA reads TGTGCCAGCAGTTACGGAGGGGAGAGCTATGGCTACACCTTC.

For the CDR3, the DNA is TGTGCCAGCAGCCGGGACACTGCATCCTACGAGCAGTACTTC. It encodes CASSRDTASYEQYF. This sequence joins TRBV3-1 (or the pseudogene TRBV3-2) and TRBJ2-7, with TRBD1 as a possible D gene (6 bases). CDR1 is LGHDT and CDR2 is YNNKEL in the germline V gene (reference sequence). The length of the CDR3 is 14 residues. Trimming stripped 4 bases from V and 1 base from J, with 11 bases between.

The rearrangement joins TRBV11-2 to TRBJ2-2; 10 nucleotides match TRBD1. Germline V lookup: CDR1 SGHAT, CDR2 FQNNGV. The V segment lost 5 bases and the J segment 4 bases; nucleotides outside the gene matches: 7. This CDR3 comprises 16 residues. The CDR3 nucleotides read TGTGCCAGCAGCCCTCGACAGGGGGCACCCACCGGGGAGCTGTTTTTT. This encodes CASSPRQGAPTGELFF.

The chain has TRBV27 and TRBJ1-2; no clear D. V gave up 6 bases and J gave up 1 base, with 12 bases separating them. CDR1 is MNHEY, CDR2 SMNVEV, per germline (reference sequence). The CDR3 extends over 14 amino acids. DNA of the CDR3: TGTGCCAGCAGCCGAGGGCTTATTAACTATGGCTACACCTTC. It is translated as CASSRGLINYGYTF.

V gene TRBV10-3 combines with J gene TRBJ1-1, with no clear D. The V gene lost 5 bases and the J gene lost 7 bases, with 11 bases spanning the gap. This CDR3 is 12 amino acids long. Per the germline V gene, CDR1 is ENHRY and CDR2 is SYGVKD. The CDR3 nucleotides are TGTGCCATCAGTCCGAGGGAGGGTGAAGCTTTCTTT. Translation gives CAISPREGEAFF.

This clone was found once. The chain links TRBV7-8 to TRBJ1-1; D not resolved. Trimming took 1 base from V and 10 from J, leaving 16 bases between them. The CDR3 runs to 14 residues. Germline CDR1 SGHVS, CDR2 FQNEAQ. The CDR3 DNA reads TGTGCCAGCAGCTTAGGAGTTGGAGTTAAAATAGCTTTCTTT. Amino acid sequence: CASSLGVGVKIAFF.

The chain uses TRBV6-5 and TRBJ1-1, with TRBD1 matching 7 bases. The CDR3 loop spans 14 amino acids. Germline V gives CDR1 MNHEY, CDR2 SVGAGI. V lost 6 bases, J lost 4 bases, and 8 bases stayed unmatched. The CDR3 spells CASRFGQEGTEAFF. Written as DNA, the CDR3 is TGTGCCAGCAGATTCGGACAGGAGGGCACTGAAGCTTTCTTT.

The chain couples TRBV29-1 to TRBJ1-2; 10 bases agree with TRBD1. The J segment lost 3 bases and the V segment lost 7 bases, leaving 8 bases of the junction unmatched. Germline CDR1 is SQVTM and CDR2 is ANQGSEA. The CDR3 runs to 14 residues. CDR3 coding DNA: TGCAGCGCCGGGAGGACAGGGGGGGACTATGGCTACACCTTC. It is translated as CSAGRTGGDYGYTF.

V and J are TRBV15 and TRBJ1-5; possibly TRBD1 for D (6 bases). Looked up from germline, CDR1 is LNHNV and CDR2 is YYDKDF (reference sequence). The CDR3 is 13 residues long. V was cut by 5 bases and J by 9 bases, with 14 bases left in between. CDR3 region: CATSGVTGRPQHF. The CDR3 nucleotides read TGTGCCACCAGCGGGGTAACAGGGAGGCCCCAGCATTTT. Combining the CDR3 with reference TRBV15 and TRBJ1-5 gives the whole variable domain DAMVIQNPRYQVTQFGKPVTLSCSQTLNHNVMYWYQQKSSQAPKLLFHYYDKDFNNEADTPDNFQSRRPNTSFCFLDIRSPGLGDTAMYLCATSGVTGRPQHFGDGTRLSIL.

V and J are TRBV5-4 and TRBJ1-2, with D possibly TRBD1 on 5 matching bases. V shed 5 bases and J shed 7 bases, with 15 bases lying between them. Per the germline V gene, CDR1 is SGHNT and CDR2 is YYREEE (reference sequence). The CDR3 sequence is 13 residues long. The CDR3 sequence: CASSIVGARGYTF. As DNA, the CDR3 is TGTGCCAGCAGTATCGTAGGGGCGCGTGGCTACACCTTC.

The chain recombines TRBV6-5 with TRBJ1-1; possible D gene TRBD1, 6 bases. The V and J ends lost 6 bases and 0 bases respectively, with 11 bases between them. The V gene's germline CDR1 is MNHEY and CDR2 SVGAGI. This CDR3 spans 14 amino acids. The CDR3 bases are TGTGCCAGCAGGGTTCAGGGGATGAACACTGAAGCTTTCTTT. This gives the protein CASRVQGMNTEAFF.

The chain uses TRBV25-1 and TRBJ2-2, with a possible D match to TRBD2 (5 bases). The CDR3 is made up of 14 amino acids. The V gene's germline CDR1 is MGHDK and CDR2 SYGVNS. The germline V and J ends were trimmed by 2 bases and 7 bases, with 11 bases remaining between them. The CDR3 protein is CASSERQAGGELFF. The CDR3 DNA reads TGTGCCAGCAGTGAACGGCAGGCGGGCGGGGAGCTGTTTTTT.

This clone appeared a single time. V is TRBV4-1 and J is TRBJ2-7, with a tentative D call TRBD2 (5 bases). This CDR3 has 15 residues. The V end lost 1 base, the J end lost 3 bases, and 13 bases lay between the germline ends. From germline, CDR1 is MGHRA and CDR2 YSYEKL. In nucleotides, the CDR3 is TGCGCCAGCAGCCAAGTAGCCGACGGGAACTACGAGCAGTACTTC. This codes for CASSQVADGNYEQYF.

The chain uses TRBV7-2 and TRBJ2-5, with 9 bases matching TRBD2. This CDR3 is 14 amino acids long. From germline, CDR1 is SGHTA and CDR2 FQGNSA. V dropped 3 bases and J dropped 6; count of bases not matched to a gene: 5. This CDR3 reads CASSFSGGPQTQYF. DNA for the CDR3: TGTGCCAGCAGCTTTAGCGGGGGCCCCCAGACCCAGTACTTC.

This chain links TRBV7-2 with TRBJ1-1; TRBD1 might be the D (5 bases). V lost 1 base, J lost 1 base, and 19 bases lay in between. CDR3 length: 18 residues. Germline CDR1 SGHTA, CDR2 FQGNSA. The CDR3 region is CASSLESLRELTNTEAFF. The CDR3 region has the DNA TGTGCCAGCAGCTTAGAGAGTCTCAGGGAACTTACGAACACTGAAGCTTTCTTT.

The V and J genes are TRBV5-1 and TRBJ1-2, with D possibly being TRBD1 (6 bases). Trimming took 2 bases from V and 0 from J, leaving 14 bases between them. The germline CDR1 and CDR2 sequences are SGHRS and YFSETQ. There are 16 residues in the CDR3. The CDR3 loop is CASSFPGARSNYGYTF. CDR3 bases: TGCGCCAGCAGCTTCCCAGGGGCTAGATCTAACTATGGCTACACCTTC.

The V call is TRBV7-2, the J call TRBJ2-7, with 10 bases that match TRBD2. Trimming removed 5 bases from V and 2 bases from J; junction bases left unmatched: 3. The CDR3 is 14 amino acids. Germline values: CDR1 SGHTA, CDR2 FQGNSA. DNA of the CDR3: TGTGCCAGCAGCCATAGCGGGGGGACCTACGAGCAGTACTTC. Amino acid sequence: CASSHSGGTYEQYF.

This chain joins TRBV5-1 and TRBJ2-2; TRBD1 aligns across 9 bases. V dropped 4 bases and J dropped 5; count of bases not matched to a gene: 24. This CDR3 spans 21 amino acids. The germline V gene encodes CDR1 SGHRS and CDR2 YFSETQ. The DNA of the CDR3 is TGCGCCAGCAGCCCACGAAGCGCGAAGTTACCGGGACAGGGCGAAACCGGGGAGCTGTTTTTT. It specifies CASSPRSAKLPGQGETGELFF.

The chain uses TRBV7-2 and TRBJ2-1; 10 bases map to TRBD1. Germline trimming cut 4 bases from V and 7 bases from J; bases unmatched to any gene: 10. The CDR3 sequence is 16 residues long. Germline V CDR1 and CDR2: SGHTA, FQGNSA. The CDR3 sequence is CASSSISGTGANEQFF. CDR3 DNA sequence: TGTGCCAGCAGCTCGATAAGTGGGACAGGGGCGAATGAGCAGTTCTTC.

This chain's CDR3 is CASSADRGRNGYTF. Written as DNA, the CDR3 is TGTGCCAGCAGCGCGGACAGGGGGCGAAATGGCTACACCTTC. The chain couples TRBV11-2 to TRBJ1-2; 11 positions match TRBD1. J was trimmed by 6 bases and V by 5 bases; bases with no gene match: 5. This CDR3 is built from 14 residues. Germline CDR1 is SGHAT and CDR2 is FQNNGV.